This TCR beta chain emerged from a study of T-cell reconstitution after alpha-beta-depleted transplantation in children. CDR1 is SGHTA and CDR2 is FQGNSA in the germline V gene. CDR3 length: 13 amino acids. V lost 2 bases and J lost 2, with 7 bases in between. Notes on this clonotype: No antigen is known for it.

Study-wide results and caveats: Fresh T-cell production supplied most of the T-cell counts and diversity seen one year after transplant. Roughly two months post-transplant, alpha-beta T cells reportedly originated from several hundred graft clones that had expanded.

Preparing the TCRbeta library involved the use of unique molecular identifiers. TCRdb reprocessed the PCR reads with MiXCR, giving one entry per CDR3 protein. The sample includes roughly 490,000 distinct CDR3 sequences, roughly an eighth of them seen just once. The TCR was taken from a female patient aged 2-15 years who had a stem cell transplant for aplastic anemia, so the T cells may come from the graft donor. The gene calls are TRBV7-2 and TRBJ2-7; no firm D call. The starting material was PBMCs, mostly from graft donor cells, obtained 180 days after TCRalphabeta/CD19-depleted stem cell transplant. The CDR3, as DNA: TGTGCCAGCAGCTTAAGGTCAGCCTACGAGCAGTACGTC. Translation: CASSLRSAYEQYV.